What follows are 21 T cell receptor beta chains derived from one specimen sequenced in a study of T cell changes during pregnancy in multiple sclerosis. Produced via immunoSEQ multiplex PCR; TCRdb's table is partial and in-frame only. This sample has about 46,000 clones, with about 94% found just once. The sample consisted of CD8+ T cells from peripheral blood mononuclear cells, taken in the first trimester of pregnancy. These receptors all come from a female donor with multiple sclerosis, enrolled in a pregnancy study.

The chain has TRBV19 and TRBJ2-5; TRBD2 agrees at 8 bases. This CDR3 comprises 15 residues. The ends lost 5 bases at V and 6 bases at J; junction bases unmatched: 11. Germline V CDR1 and CDR2: LNHDA, SQIVND (reference sequence). The CDR3 DNA sequence: TGTGCCAGTAGTGCCGAGCGGGAGAGCTTGCAGACCCAGTACTTC. Translated, it gives CASSAERESLQTQYF.

J is TRBJ2-7 and V is TRBV5-4, with TRBD1 matching over 9 bases. CDR3 length equals 16 residues. Germline V gene data show CDR1 as SGHNT and CDR2 as YYREEE (reference sequence). The V and J ends lost 4 bases and 1 base, in that order; junction bases with no gene match: 9. The CDR3 spells CASSPVGQGRSYEQYF. Written as DNA, the CDR3 is TGTGCCAGCAGCCCCGTGGGACAGGGCCGATCCTACGAGCAGTACTTC.

V usage is TRBV4-1 and J usage is TRBJ2-1; 11 nucleotides line up with TRBD1. The germline gives CDR1 MGHRA, CDR2 YSYEKL. Trimming cost V 3 bases and J 6 bases; bases outside gene matches: 4. The CDR3 is 15 residues long. CDR3 DNA: TGCGCCAGCAGCCATTCCGGGACAGGGGGCAATGAGCAGTTCTTC. It specifies CASSHSGTGGNEQFF.

This chain links TRBV11-1 with TRBJ2-1, with D unresolved. The length of the CDR3 is 8 residues. Germline V gives CDR1 SGHAT, CDR2 FQDESV (reference sequence). CDR3 amino acids: CVLAGQFF. The DNA of the CDR3 is TGTGTCCTGGCAGGGCAGTTCTTC. The full variable domain, in which reference TRBV11-1 and TRBJ2-1 provide the parts outside the CDR3, is EAEVAQSPRYKITEKSQAVAFWCDPISGHATLYWYRQILGQGPELLVQFQDESVVDDSQLPKDRFSAERLKGVDSTLKIQPAELGDSAMYLCVLAGQFFGPGTRLTVL.

The chain combines TRBV7-3 with TRBJ1-2; 9 bases agree with TRBD1. Germline V CDR1 and CDR2: SGHTA, FQGTGA. The junction had 17 bases not matched to a gene; V was cut back by 2 bases and J by 7 bases. The CDR3 extends over 18 amino acids. CDR3 coding DNA: TGTGCCAGCAGCTTACCTTGGAACAGGGGGCCCTTTGTTCCTGGCTACACCTTC. Its translation is CASSLPWNRGPFVPGYTF.

The CDR3 sequence is CASSLGQGSRYEQYF. CDR3 bases: TGTGCCAGCAGCTTAGGACAGGGGAGTCGCTACGAGCAGTACTTC. The rearrangement joins TRBV7-6 to TRBJ2-7, with TRBD1 identical over 8 bases. The CDR3 loop spans 15 amino acids. Losses at the gene ends were 1 base for V and 3 bases for J; bases not matched to a gene: 5. The germline V gene has CDR1 SGHVS and CDR2 FNYEAQ.

This rearrangement joins TRBV6-1 to TRBJ1-1; D gene ambiguous. The CDR3 consists of 15 residues. Germline lookup yields CDR1 MNHNS and CDR2 SASEGT. V was cut by 3 bases and J by 1 base, with 12 bases left in between. This CDR3 reads CASSEGRHTNTEAFF. The CDR3, as DNA: TGTGCCAGCAGTGAGGGGAGACACACGAACACTGAAGCTTTCTTT.

The genes are TRBV2 and TRBJ2-2; 8 nucleotides agree with TRBD2. This CDR3 has 16 amino acids. The germline CDR1 and CDR2 sequences are SNHLY and FYNNEI. V gave up 11 bases and J gave up 0 bases; unmatched junction bases: 11. CDR3 amino acids: CALRGGGVTNTGELFF. CDR3 bases: TGTGCCCTCCGGGGGGGAGGGGTAACGAACACCGGGGAGCTGTTTTTT. The full variable domain, completed using reference TRBV2 and TRBJ2-2, is EPEVTQTPSHQVTQMGQEVILRCVPISNHLYFYWYRQILGQKVEFLVSFYNNEISEKSEIFDDQFSVERPDGSNFTLKIRSTKLEDSAMYFCALRGGGVTNTGELFFGEGSRLTVL.

The rearrangement uses TRBV4-2 and TRBJ1-1; no firm D call. Germline V gene lookup returns CDR1 LGHNA and CDR2 YNFKEQ. CDR3 size: 14 residues. Trimming took off 3 bases at V and 2 bases at J, with 10 bases between the two ends. This CDR3 is CASSQVSSNTEAFF. CDR3 nucleotides: TGTGCCAGCAGCCAGGTATCAAGCAACACTGAAGCTTTCTTT.

This clone is a singleton in its sample. The V call is TRBV10-3, the J call TRBJ1-4; 9 nucleotides agree with TRBD1. With 3 bases clipped from V and 6 bases from J, the junction kept 5 bases outside the gene matches. This CDR3 spans 15 amino acids. Germline V gene data show CDR1 as ENHRY and CDR2 as SYGVKD. CDR3 in amino acids: CAISDGGDRDEKLFF. CDR3 nucleotides: TGTGCCATCAGTGATGGGGGGGACAGGGATGAAAAACTGTTTTTT.

This chain joins TRBV6-1 and TRBJ2-1, with 7 bases fitting TRBD2. V was clipped by 5 bases and J by 3 bases; unmatched bases: 4. In germline, CDR1 is MNHNS, CDR2 SASEGT. The CDR3 is 14 amino acids. Here the CDR3 DNA reads TGTGCCAGCAGTCCCGGGACTATCTACAATGAGCAGTTCTTC. This codes for CASSPGTIYNEQFF.

The chain uses TRBV7-9 and TRBJ2-6; 7 positions match TRBD1. Germline values: CDR1 SEHNR, CDR2 FQNEAQ (reference sequence). CDR3 length: 19 amino acids. After removal of 2 bases from V and 0 bases from J, the junction contained 10 bases not matched to a gene. The CDR3: CASSLKGDSRNSGANVLTF. The CDR3 DNA follows: TGTGCCAGCAGCTTAAAGGGGGACAGTCGAAACTCTGGGGCCAACGTCCTGACTTTC.

The J gene is TRBJ1-4, the V gene TRBV28; 7 bases match TRBD1. J was trimmed by 8 bases and V by 3 bases; bases with no gene match: 6. From germline, CDR1 is MDHEN and CDR2 SYDVKM. There are 14 residues in the CDR3. CDR3 nucleotide sequence: TGTGCCAGCAGTTTTCGGCAGGGGGGAGAAAAACTGTTTTTT. Protein product: CASSFRQGGEKLFF.

The CDR3 loop is CASSQGDSSNQPQHF. DNA of the CDR3: TGCGCCAGCAGCCAAGGGGACAGTAGCAATCAGCCCCAGCATTTT. V is TRBV4-1 and J is TRBJ1-5; 7 nucleotides align to TRBD1. This CDR3 has 15 residues. After removal of 1 base from V and 0 bases from J, the junction contained 0 bases not matched to a gene. The V gene's germline CDR1 is MGHRA and CDR2 YSYEKL.

The J gene is TRBJ2-5, the V gene TRBV13; D not resolved. CDR1 and CDR2 (germline): PRHDT, FYEKMQ (reference sequence). This CDR3 spans 14 amino acids. V was clipped by 5 bases and J by 5 bases, with 15 bases between them. The CDR3 loop reads CASSPGPRLETQYF. The CDR3 region has the DNA TGTGCCAGCAGCCCCGGTCCGAGGTTGGAGACCCAGTACTTC.

This chain links TRBV11-2 with TRBJ2-3; 9 bases match TRBD2. The CDR3 length is 18 residues. The V gene end was trimmed by 0 bases and the J gene end by 6 bases; junction bases not matched to a gene: 13. Germline loops: CDR1 SGHAT, CDR2 FQNNGV. The CDR3 nucleotides are TGTGCCAGCAGCTTAGATCCACCTGGCAGCGGGGGGCAGGATACGCAGTATTTT. Its protein is CASSLDPPGSGGQDTQYF.

The chain links TRBV7-8 to TRBJ2-7; tentative D call: TRBD1 (6 bases). Trimming stripped 5 bases from V and 6 bases from J, with 14 bases between. The CDR3 consists of 13 residues. CDR1 is SGHVS, CDR2 FQNEAQ, per germline. CDR3 nucleotide sequence: TGTGCCAGCAGCGCGCCAGGGGTGATCGAGCAGTACTTC. Its protein product is CASSAPGVIEQYF.

This clone was picked up one time. The chain is built from TRBV14 and TRBJ1-1; TRBD1 matches 9 bases. The CDR3 sequence is 13 residues long. Germline CDR1 reads SGHDN; CDR2 reads FVKESK. The J segment lost 5 bases and the V segment lost 5 bases, leaving 3 bases of the junction unmatched. The chain's CDR3 is CASSIGQGTEAFF. The CDR3, as DNA: TGTGCCAGCAGCATCGGACAGGGGACTGAAGCTTTCTTT.

The V gene is TRBV28, the J gene TRBJ2-3, with TRBD2 identical over 9 bases. The V gene's germline CDR1 is MDHEN and CDR2 SYDVKM. The CDR3 extends over 15 amino acids. With 9 bases clipped from V and 4 bases from J, the junction kept 11 bases outside the gene matches. Here the CDR3 reads CASRGLAGRADTQYF. CDR3 DNA sequence: TGTGCCAGTCGGGGCCTAGCGGGACGGGCAGATACGCAGTATTTT.

J is TRBJ2-1 and V is TRBV11-2; D is possibly TRBD2 (5 bases). Germline CDR1 and CDR2: SGHAT and FQNNGV. The CDR3 totals 12 residues. The germline V and J ends were trimmed by 1 base and 7 bases, with 5 bases remaining between them. CDR3 sequence (DNA): TGTGCCAGCAGCTTAGCGGGAAATGAGCAGTTCTTC. This translates into CASSLAGNEQFF.

The chain carries TRBV7-9 and TRBJ2-7; 8 bases agree with TRBD1. The CDR3 is 13 residues long. The germline CDR1 and CDR2 sequences are SEHNR and FQNEAQ (reference sequence). With V trimmed by 1 base and J by 6 bases, 2 bases remained unmatched. CDR3 region: CASSLETGGEQYF. CDR3 coding DNA: TGTGCCAGCAGCTTAGAAACAGGGGGCGAGCAGTACTTC.